The rows below give T cell receptor beta chains drawn from one sample of a study of blood T cell repertoires in COVID-19. TCRdb's copy holds only in-frame clones and misses some; the assay was immunoSEQ multiplex PCR. This table holds more than 150,000 clones, around nine tenths found once. Sequencing was performed on peripheral blood. Receptor source: a man in his forties with active or convalescent COVID-19. The CDR3 runs from the conserved cysteine through the conserved F or W. The D gene is left open where the match is weak. Only some rows state a clone size, as once, few, many or a class for expanded clones.

22	TRBJ2-1	TRBV4-1	TRBD2	NA	CASSQAPSEASGPTNRYNEQFF	TGCGCCAGCAGCCAAGCCCCCTCGGAGGCTAGCGGACCAACGAACCGCTACAATGAGCAGTTCTTC
14	TRBJ2-7	TRBV9	NA	once	CASSQGQFFYEQYF	TGTGCCAGCAGCCAAGGACAGTTCTTTTACGAGCAGTACTTC
14	TRBJ2-7	TRBV3-1/TRBV3-2	NA	NA	CASSQARLAGEQYF	TGTGCCAGCAGCCAAGCTCGTCTAGCTGGGGAGCAGTACTTC
14	TRBJ1-5	TRBV7-9	NA	NA	CASSPGPSYQPQHF	TGTGCCAGCAGCCCTGGGCCGAGCTATCAGCCCCAGCATTTT
12	TRBJ1-1	TRBV7-6	NA	NA	CASSPINTEAFF	TGTGCCAGCAGCCCTATTAACACTGAAGCTTTCTTT
18	TRBJ1-2	TRBV4-1	NA	NA	CASSQDRGGRDIHYGYTF	TGCGCCAGCAGCCAAGATCGGGGGGGTAGGGACATTCACTATGGCTACACCTTC
18	TRBJ2-3	TRBV4-2	NA	NA	CASSQAPPGGPSTDTQYF	TGTGCCAGCAGCCAAGCCCCCCCCGGGGGACCTTCCACAGATACGCAGTATTTT
13	TRBJ2-7	TRBV7-9	NA	few	CASSLAQGWEQYF	TGTGCCAGCAGCTTAGCCCAGGGGTGGGAGCAGTACTTC
13	TRBJ2-5	TRBV7-3	NA	NA	CASSAGVQETQYF	TGTGCCAGCAGCGCAGGGGTCCAAGAGACCCAGTACTTC
15	TRBJ2-3	TRBV5-1	TRBD1	NA	CASGETGTFADTQYF	TGCGCCAGCGGGGAGACAGGGACCTTCGCAGATACGCAGTATTTT
12	TRBJ1-1	TRBV30	NA	NA	CAWNGVNTEAFF	TGTGCCTGGAACGGGGTGAACACTGAAGCTTTCTTT
13	TRBJ1-1	TRBV7-9	NA	NA	CASSAQVNTEAFF	TGTGCCAGCAGTGCTCAGGTGAACACTGAAGCTTTCTTT
13	TRBJ2-5	TRBV28	NA	NA	CASCGWAQETQYF	TGTGCCAGCTGTGGGTGGGCTCAAGAGACCCAGTACTTC
17	TRBJ1-1	TRBV7-9	NA	NA	CASSLMARGDLNTEAFF	TGTGCCAGCAGCTTAATGGCCCGCGGGGATTTGAACACTGAAGCTTTCTTT
14	TRBJ1-5	TRBV6-5	NA	NA	CASTKGSARQPQHF	TGTGCCAGCACCAAAGGATCGGCCAGGCAGCCCCAGCATTTT
15	TRBJ1-3	TRBV7-9	NA	NA	CASSLAARDGNTIYF	TGTGCCAGCAGCTTAGCGGCACGGGATGGAAACACCATATATTTT
13	TRBJ1-2	TRBV6-5	NA	NA	CASSPGSNYGYTF	TGTGCCAGCAGTCCCGGGTCTAACTATGGCTACACCTTC
14	TRBJ1-1	TRBV24-1	TRBD1	once	CATSSGGLNTEAFF	TGTGCCACCAGCTCAGGGGGGCTGAACACTGAAGCTTTCTTT
15	TRBJ2-5	TRBV7-7	NA	NA	CASSLSLGRAETQYF	TGTGCTAGCAGCTTATCCCTCGGCAGGGCAGAGACCCAGTACTTC
15	TRBJ2-7	TRBV18	NA	NA	CASSPAGQPYYEQYF	TGTGCCAGCTCACCTGCGGGACAGCCATACTACGAGCAGTACTTC
15	TRBJ1-6	TRBV18	NA	NA	CASSPGSSYNSPLHF	TGTGCCAGCTCACCGGGGAGCTCCTATAATTCACCCCTCCACTTT
16	TRBJ2-5	TRBV5-1	TRBD1	NA	CASGRQNRGSLETQYF	TGCGCCAGCGGTAGACAAAACAGGGGAAGCTTGGAGACCCAGTACTTC
18	TRBJ2-2	TRBV7-9	TRBD2	NA	CASSLGASGGLNTGELFF	TGTGCCAGCAGCTTAGGGGCTAGCGGGGGCCTGAACACCGGGGAGCTGTTTTTT